What follows is one TCR beta chain and its context. The CDR3 covers 14 residues. Trimming removed 0 bases from V and 2 bases from J, with 10 bases in between. CDR1 and CDR2 (germline): GTSNPN, SVGIG (reference sequence). This entry belongs to a study of T cell changes during pregnancy in multiple sclerosis. Method: immunoSEQ multiplex PCR; TCRdb's copy keeps in-frame clones and lacks some. The sample yields around 80,000 clones, 94% seen once. The chain carries TRBV30 and TRBJ2-5; TRBD2 is a possible D gene (6 bases). The input for sequencing was peripheral blood, taken in the second trimester of pregnancy. The clonotype comes from a female donor in good health, enrolled as a control in a pregnancy study. The CDR3 DNA reads TGTGCCTGGAGTGTAAGGCGGGGTCAAGAGACCCAGTACTTC. It encodes CAWSVRRGQETQYF.